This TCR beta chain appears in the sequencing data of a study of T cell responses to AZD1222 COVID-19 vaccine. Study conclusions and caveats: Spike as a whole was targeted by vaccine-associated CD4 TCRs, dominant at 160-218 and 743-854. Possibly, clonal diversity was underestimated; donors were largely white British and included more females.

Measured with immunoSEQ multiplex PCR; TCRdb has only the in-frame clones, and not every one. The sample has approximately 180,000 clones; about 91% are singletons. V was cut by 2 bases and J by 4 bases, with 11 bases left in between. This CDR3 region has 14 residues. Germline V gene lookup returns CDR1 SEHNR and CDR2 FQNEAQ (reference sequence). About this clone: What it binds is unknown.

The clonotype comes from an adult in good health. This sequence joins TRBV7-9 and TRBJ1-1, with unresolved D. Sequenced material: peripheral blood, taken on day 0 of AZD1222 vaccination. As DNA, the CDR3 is TGTGCCAGCAGCTTATCTAACAGTGGCACTGAAGCTTTCTTT. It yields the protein CASSLSNSGTEAFF.